Listed here are 32 T cell receptor beta chains from one sample, sequenced in a study of long-term antiretroviral therapy in people with HIV. Runs used v3.0 of the immunoSEQ assay and were done at survey level. Libraries were prepared by immunoSEQ multiplex PCR; TCRdb keeps only in-frame clonotypes and omits some of them. The profile covers 20,000 to 30,000 clones, with about 85% appearing a single time and about 3.5% taken by the ten largest. The source material was unsorted PBMCs, sampled 1.9 years after starting antiretroviral therapy. These TCRs come from a woman in her thirties with HIV.

This clone appeared a single time. The rearrangement uses TRBV9 and TRBJ2-1; 8 nucleotides align to TRBD2. V trimming: 3 bases; J trimming: 7 bases; junction bases outside the gene matches: 12. The V gene's germline CDR1 is SGDLS and CDR2 YYNGEE. The CDR3 loop spans 16 amino acids. As DNA, the CDR3 is TGTGCCAGCAGCGGAGGCCCGGCGGGGGGCCAAAATGAGCAGTTCTTC. Translated, it gives CASSGGPAGGQNEQFF.

The rearrangement uses TRBV7-2 and TRBJ1-2; 9 bases align to TRBD1. The germline gives CDR1 SGHTA, CDR2 FQGNSA. The CDR3 runs 16 residues. J gave up 6 bases and V 4 bases, and 12 bases lay outside the gene matches. Here the CDR3 DNA reads TGTGCCAGCAGCTCTATGGGACAGGGCCTATGGAATGGCTACACCTTC. Its translation: CASSSMGQGLWNGYTF.

The V and J genes are TRBV14 and TRBJ1-1; maybe TRBD1 (5 bases). V was clipped by 1 base and J by 3 bases, with 9 bases between them. Germline lookup yields CDR1 SGHDN and CDR2 FVKESK. This CDR3 spans 14 amino acids. The CDR3 DNA follows: TGTGCCAGCAGCCAAGGGCAGGGCGACACTGAAGCTTTCTTT. Its protein product is CASSQGQGDTEAFF.

V gene TRBV5-1 combines with J gene TRBJ2-1, with 10 bases aligning to TRBD2. The ends lost 0 bases at V and 7 bases at J; junction bases unmatched: 4. The CDR3 spans 15 residues. Per the germline V gene, CDR1 is SGHRS and CDR2 is YFSETQ. The DNA of the CDR3 is TGCGCCAGCAGCTTGGCTAGCGGGGGAGTAAATGAGCAGTTCTTC. The encoded protein is CASSLASGGVNEQFF.

This clone was counted once. This chain joins TRBV6-5 and TRBJ1-6; no clear D gene. This CDR3 is 11 amino acids long. Per the germline V gene, CDR1 is MNHEY and CDR2 is SVGAGI. Between the trimmed V and J ends, which lost 9 bases and 10 bases, there was a span of 10 bases. Here the CDR3 reads CASGVGSPLHF. Written as DNA, the CDR3 is TGTGCCAGTGGGGTAGGCTCACCCCTCCACTTT.

The chain joins TRBV5-6 to TRBJ2-1, with D tentatively TRBD1 (5 bases). The germline V gene encodes CDR1 SGHDT and CDR2 YYEEEE. Trimming removed 4 bases at V and 8 bases at J, with 16 bases between. The CDR3 contains 14 residues. Written as DNA, the CDR3 is TGTGCCAGCAGCCCCGGGTTGGACACGGATGAGCAGTTCTTC. Translation gives CASSPGLDTDEQFF.

The chain links TRBV27 to TRBJ2-6; TRBD1 or TRBD2 may be the D gene (5 bases each). The CDR3 runs 15 residues. V was cut by 0 bases and J by 4 bases, with 7 bases left in between. CDR1 MNHEY and CDR2 SMNVEV come from the germline V gene (reference sequence). In DNA, the CDR3 is TGTGCCAGCAGTTTATCGGGGGTAGGGGCCAACGTCCTGACTTTC. Amino acids: CASSLSGVGANVLTF. Full variable domain (rest looked up from reference TRBV27 and TRBJ2-6): EAQVTQNPRYLITVTGKKLTVTCSQNMNHEYMSWYRQDPGLGLRQIYYSMNVEVTDKGDVPEGYKVSRKEKRNFPLILESPSPNQTSLYFCASSLSGVGANVLTFGAGSRLTVL.

The chain employs TRBV27 and TRBJ2-4; D is possibly TRBD2 (5 bases). V was cut by 7 bases and J by 6 bases, with 10 bases left in between. This CDR3 has 12 amino acids. Germline V gene data show CDR1 as MNHEY and CDR2 as SMNVEV (reference sequence). In DNA form, the CDR3 reads TGTGCCAGCATCGGACTGGGAAACATTCAGTACTTC. Translating gives CASIGLGNIQYF.

The chain combines TRBV6-1 with TRBJ1-1, with 7 bases aligning to TRBD1. Germline CDR1 MNHNS, CDR2 SASEGT. The J segment lost 4 bases and the V segment lost 6 bases, leaving 5 bases of the junction unmatched. This CDR3 contains 13 residues. CDR3 sequence reads: CASRLTGSTEAFF. Here the CDR3 DNA reads TGTGCCAGCAGGTTGACAGGGTCCACTGAAGCTTTCTTT.

The genes are TRBV6-1 and TRBJ1-2; D remains unclear. The CDR3 has 14 residues. V gave up 2 bases and J gave up 4 bases, with 11 bases separating them. Germline V lookup: CDR1 MNHNS, CDR2 SASEGT. The CDR3 coding sequence is TGTGCCAGCAGTGAATTTGGCGGCATCTATGGCTACACCTTC. Protein: CASSEFGGIYGYTF.

The rearrangement joins TRBV19 to TRBJ1-2; TRBD1 aligns across 9 bases. The germline V gene encodes CDR1 LNHDA and CDR2 SQIVND (reference sequence). The CDR3 is 14 residues long. V dropped 5 bases and J dropped 3; count of bases not matched to a gene: 4. This CDR3 is CASSWDREDYGYTF. CDR3 nucleotide sequence: TGTGCCAGTAGTTGGGACAGGGAGGACTATGGCTACACCTTC.

The chain has TRBV27 and TRBJ2-2, with D possibly being TRBD2 (6 bases). The CDR3 is made up of 16 amino acids. Trimming took 6 bases from V and 2 from J, leaving 16 bases between them. Per germline, CDR1 MNHEY and CDR2 SMNVEV (reference sequence). The DNA of the CDR3 is TGTGCCAGCAGGGGGGAGGAGAGGAAAAACACCGGGGAGCTGTTTTTT. Translation gives CASRGEERKNTGELFF.

The chain carries TRBV6-5 and TRBJ1-1, with D possibly being TRBD1 (5 bases). There are 14 residues in the CDR3. V lost 0 bases and J 3 bases, leaving 8 bases between the germline ends. The V gene's germline CDR1 is MNHEY and CDR2 SVGAGI. The CDR3 sequence: CASSYSRGYTEAFF. In nucleotides, the CDR3 is TGTGCCAGCAGTTACTCAAGGGGATACACTGAAGCTTTCTTT.

This chain links TRBV5-4 with TRBJ1-2; 9 bases map to TRBD1. This CDR3 is 13 amino acids long. Germline V gene data show CDR1 as SGHNT and CDR2 as YYREEE (reference sequence). V shed 4 bases and J 7 bases; nucleotides not matched to a gene: 5. The CDR3 nucleotides read TGTGCCAGCAGCCCCGACAGGGGGTTTGGCTACACCTTC. Amino acids: CASSPDRGFGYTF.

The chain links TRBV5-6 to TRBJ2-7; a possible D gene is TRBD1 (6 bases). The CDR3 consists of 12 residues. Germline values: CDR1 SGHDT, CDR2 YYEEEE. The germline V and J ends were trimmed by 3 bases and 4 bases, with 8 bases remaining between them. In DNA form, the CDR3 reads TGTGCCAGCAGCTACAGGGAGTACGAGCAGTACGTC. Encoded protein: CASSYREYEQYV.

The chain has TRBV27 and TRBJ1-2; 7 nucleotides agree with TRBD1. The germline V gene has CDR1 MNHEY and CDR2 SMNVEV (reference sequence). The V segment lost 5 bases and the J segment 8 bases; nucleotides outside the gene matches: 8. The CDR3 is made up of 13 amino acids. CDR3 coding DNA: TGTGCCAGCAGTCCCACAGGGGCCGGGGGCTACACCTTC. Amino acids: CASSPTGAGGYTF.

This chain uses TRBV6-4 with TRBJ1-5; a possible D gene is TRBD1 (5 bases). V dropped 5 bases and J dropped 3 bases, with 14 bases sitting between them. This CDR3 region has 15 residues. CDR1 is MRHNA and CDR2 is SNTAGT in the germline V gene. The CDR3 loop is CASSSTDSANQPQHF. CDR3 bases: TGTGCCAGCAGTAGTACCGACAGCGCCAATCAGCCCCAGCATTTT.

The V gene is TRBV4-1, the J gene TRBJ1-2; TRBD1 might be the D (5 bases). V lost 1 base and J lost 8, with 14 bases in between. Germline CDR1 MGHRA, CDR2 YSYEKL. This CDR3 contains 14 residues. CDR3 loop: CASSQVLGGRGYTF. The CDR3 nucleotides read TGCGCCAGCAGCCAAGTCTTGGGGGGTAGGGGCTACACCTTC.

The rearrangement links TRBV10-3 to TRBJ1-2, with D unresolved. CDR1 and CDR2 (germline): ENHRY, SYGVKD. V lost 0 bases to trimming and J lost 0 bases, with 5 bases between them. The CDR3 length is 14 residues. For the CDR3, the DNA is TGTGCCATCAGTGAGTCGGGCCCTAACTATGGCTACACCTTC. Amino acid sequence: CAISESGPNYGYTF.

This rearrangement joins TRBV29-1 to TRBJ1-1, with 7 bases matching TRBD1. The J segment lost 1 base and the V segment lost 6 bases, leaving 14 bases of the junction unmatched. Germline lookup yields CDR1 SQVTM and CDR2 ANQGSEA. This CDR3 spans 16 amino acids. The CDR3 loop reads CSVGPRDSPRNTEAFF. Here the CDR3 DNA reads TGCAGCGTGGGGCCAAGGGACAGCCCTCGGAACACTGAAGCTTTCTTT.

The rearrangement uses TRBV6-5 and TRBJ1-2; 9 bases align to TRBD1. V shed 6 bases, J shed 4 bases, and the junction held 6 bases outside the gene matches. Germline CDR1 is MNHEY and CDR2 is SVGAGI. This CDR3 spans 14 amino acids. The DNA of the CDR3 is TGTGCCAGCAGAGGGACAGGGTCCATCTATGGCTACACCTTC. Encoded protein: CASRGTGSIYGYTF.

Worth noting for this clone: Within the sample, other DNA sequences also encode this same CDR3. The rearrangement joins TRBV5-1 to TRBJ1-5; 10 nucleotides match TRBD1. Looked up from germline, CDR1 is SGHRS and CDR2 is YFSETQ. This CDR3 region has 14 residues. J gave up 4 bases and V 4 bases, and 2 bases lay outside the gene matches. The CDR3: CASSPGQGNQPQHF. CDR3 in DNA: TGCGCCAGCAGCCCGGGACAGGGGAATCAGCCCCAGCATTTT.

The chain carries TRBV12-1 and TRBJ2-7. TRBV12-1 is deemed a pseudogene. This CDR3 contains 17 residues. The DNA of the CDR3 is TGTGCCAGCAGCTCCGAAACCTCGGGACCGGGAACCTACGAGCAGTACGTC. Translation gives CASSSETSGPGTYEQYV.

This rearrangement joins TRBV28 to TRBJ1-5, with TRBD1 matching over 8 bases. The CDR3 covers 12 residues. The germline V gene encodes CDR1 MDHEN and CDR2 SYDVKM. Trimming at V came to 9 bases and at J to 9 bases, leaving 7 bases not matched to a gene. The CDR3 loop is CASQTGVGPQHF. DNA of the CDR3: TGTGCCAGTCAGACAGGGGTTGGGCCCCAGCATTTT.

The genes are TRBV5-4 and TRBJ2-2; D perhaps matches TRBD1 (6 bases). The germline V gene has CDR1 SGHNT and CDR2 YYREEE (reference sequence). V lost 0 bases and J 6 bases, leaving 12 bases between the germline ends. The CDR3 extends over 15 amino acids. The CDR3 loop is CASSLGGRDSGELFF. CDR3 DNA: TGTGCCAGCAGCTTGGGGGGGCGAGACTCCGGGGAGCTGTTTTTT.

As for this clone: In the same sample, other DNA sequences code for this CDR3. This chain connects TRBV28 to TRBJ2-7; no definite D call. Germline values: CDR1 MDHEN, CDR2 SYDVKM. The V end lost 2 bases, the J end lost 4 bases, and 12 bases lay between the germline ends. The CDR3 covers 14 residues. CDR3 DNA sequence: TGTGCCAGCAGTTTAGAGTTAGGCACGTACGAGCAGTACTTC. Amino acids: CASSLELGTYEQYF. Using reference TRBV28 and TRBJ2-7 for the parts outside the CDR3, the full variable domain is DVKVTQSSRYLVKRTGEKVFLECVQDMDHENMFWYRQDPGLGLRLIYFSYDVKMKEKGDIPEGYSVSREKKERFSLILESASTNQTSMYLCASSLELGTYEQYFGPGTRLTVT.

The chain recombines TRBV5-6 with TRBJ1-2, with a weak D call TRBD1 (6 bases). V was shortened by 5 bases and J by 8 bases, with 13 bases between the two germline ends. The CDR3 sequence is 12 residues long. Germline V CDR1 and CDR2: SGHDT, YYEEEE. For the CDR3, the DNA is TGTGCCAGCAGTTCTGAGGGGGGCGGCTACACCTTC. Its protein is CASSSEGGGYTF.

The genes are TRBV10-3 and TRBJ2-3; TRBD2 matches at 7 bases. This CDR3 has 14 residues. Per the germline V gene, CDR1 is ENHRY and CDR2 is SYGVKD. After removal of 4 bases from V and 0 bases from J, the junction contained 1 base not matched to a gene. CDR3 loop: CAISAGGSTDTQYF. CDR3 nucleotide sequence: TGTGCCATCAGTGCCGGGGGGAGCACAGATACGCAGTATTTT.

The gene calls are TRBV29-1 and TRBJ2-7; D remains ambiguous. Trimming removed 5 bases at V and 1 base at J, with 12 bases between. The CDR3 extends over 13 amino acids. Germline V lookup: CDR1 SQVTM, CDR2 ANQGSEA. CDR3 in DNA: TGCAGCGTTAGTGGGTCGCGATCCTACGAGCAGTACTTC. This translates into CSVSGSRSYEQYF.

This clone was recorded once. This chain's CDR3 is CASSEAGGRYSNQPQHF. In nucleotides, the CDR3 is TGTGCCAGCAGTGAAGCGGGGGGCCGCTATAGCAATCAGCCCCAGCATTTT. J is TRBJ1-5 and V is TRBV6-1; weak D call: TRBD1 (6 bases). Germline CDR1 and CDR2: MNHNS and SASEGT. This CDR3 region has 17 residues. V shed 0 bases and J shed 0 bases, with 12 bases lying between them.

V and J are TRBV19 and TRBJ1-1; TRBD1 matches 9 bases. Germline CDR1 reads LNHDA; CDR2 reads SQIVND (reference sequence). The CDR3 is 15 amino acids. Unmatched junction bases numbered 6, after V lost 2 bases and J lost 5 bases. CDR3 sequence reads: CASSILGQGGTEAFF. The CDR3 DNA sequence: TGTGCCAGTAGTATATTGGGACAGGGAGGAACTGAAGCTTTCTTT. The entire variable domain, with the rest obtained from reference TRBV19 and TRBJ1-1, is as follows: DGGITQSPKYLFRKEGQNVTLSCEQNLNHDAMYWYRQDPGQGLRLIYYSQIVNDFQKGDIAEGYSVSREKKESFPLTVTSAQKNPTAFYLCASSILGQGGTEAFFGQGTRLTVV.

This rearrangement joins TRBV29-1 to TRBJ2-7; possibly TRBD1 for D (6 bases). Germline values: CDR1 SQVTM, CDR2 ANQGSEA. The germline V and J ends were trimmed by 4 bases and 2 bases, with 12 bases remaining between them. CDR3 length: 13 residues. The DNA for the CDR3 is TGCAGCGTTGTCTCGGCAGGGGCCTACGAGCAGTACTTC. It specifies CSVVSAGAYEQYF.